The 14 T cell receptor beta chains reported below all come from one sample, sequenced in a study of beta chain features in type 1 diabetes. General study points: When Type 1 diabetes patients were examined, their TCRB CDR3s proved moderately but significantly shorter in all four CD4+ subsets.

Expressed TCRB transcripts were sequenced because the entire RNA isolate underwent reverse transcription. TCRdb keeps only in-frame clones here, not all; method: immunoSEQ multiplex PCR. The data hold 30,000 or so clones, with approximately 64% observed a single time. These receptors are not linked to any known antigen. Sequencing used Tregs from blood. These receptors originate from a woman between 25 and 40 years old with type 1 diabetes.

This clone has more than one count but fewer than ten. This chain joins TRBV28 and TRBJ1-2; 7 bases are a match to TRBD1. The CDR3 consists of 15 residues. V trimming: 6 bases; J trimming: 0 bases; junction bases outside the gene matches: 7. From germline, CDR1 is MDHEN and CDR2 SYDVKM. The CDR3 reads CASSKQGLTNYGYTF. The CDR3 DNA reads TGTGCCAGCAGCAAACAGGGGCTCACTAACTATGGCTACACCTTC.

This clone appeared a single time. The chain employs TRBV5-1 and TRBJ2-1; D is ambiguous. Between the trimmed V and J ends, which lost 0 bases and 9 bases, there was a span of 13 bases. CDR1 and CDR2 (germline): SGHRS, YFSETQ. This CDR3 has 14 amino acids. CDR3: CASSLDYPAVEQFF. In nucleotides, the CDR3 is TGCGCCAGCAGCTTGGACTATCCCGCCGTTGAGCAGTTCTTC.

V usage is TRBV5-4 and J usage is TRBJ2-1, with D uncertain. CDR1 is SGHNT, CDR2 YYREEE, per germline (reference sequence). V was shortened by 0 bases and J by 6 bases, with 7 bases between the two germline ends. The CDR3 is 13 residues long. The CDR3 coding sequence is TGTGCCAGCAGCTTGGTGGGCCTCAATGAGCAGTTCTTC. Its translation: CASSLVGLNEQFF.

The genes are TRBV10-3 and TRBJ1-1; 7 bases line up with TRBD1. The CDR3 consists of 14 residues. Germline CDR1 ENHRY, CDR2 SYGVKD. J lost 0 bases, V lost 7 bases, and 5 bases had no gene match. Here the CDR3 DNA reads TGTGCCATCATGGGGACAGCCATGAACACTGAAGCTTTCTTT. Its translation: CAIMGTAMNTEAFF.

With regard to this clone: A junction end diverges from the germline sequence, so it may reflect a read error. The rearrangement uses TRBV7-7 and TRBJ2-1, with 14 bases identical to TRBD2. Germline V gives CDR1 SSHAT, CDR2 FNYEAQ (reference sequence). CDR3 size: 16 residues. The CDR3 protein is CASSLGTSGGYNEQFF. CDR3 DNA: TGTGCTAGCAGCTTAGGGACTAGCGGGGGTTACAATGAGCAGTTCTTC.

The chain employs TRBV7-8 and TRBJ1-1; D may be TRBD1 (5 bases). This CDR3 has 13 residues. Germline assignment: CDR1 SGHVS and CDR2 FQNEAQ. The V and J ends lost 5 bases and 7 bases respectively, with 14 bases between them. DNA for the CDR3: TGTGCCAGCAGCATCCTTCAGGGCCGTGAAGCTTTCTTT. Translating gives CASSILQGREAFF. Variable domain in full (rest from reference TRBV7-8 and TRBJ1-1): GAGVSQSPRYKVAKRGQDVALRCDPISGHVSLFWYQQALGQGPEFLTYFQNEAQLDKSGLPSDRFFAERPEGSVSTLKIQRTQQEDSAVYLCASSILQGREAFFGQGTRLTVV.

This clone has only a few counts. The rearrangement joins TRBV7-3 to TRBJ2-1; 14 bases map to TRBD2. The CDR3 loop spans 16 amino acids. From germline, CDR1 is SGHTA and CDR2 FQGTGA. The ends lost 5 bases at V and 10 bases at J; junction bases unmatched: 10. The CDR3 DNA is TGTGCCAGCAGCGCGGGGACTAGCGGGAGACTAGGGGAGCAGTTCTTC. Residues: CASSAGTSGRLGEQFF.

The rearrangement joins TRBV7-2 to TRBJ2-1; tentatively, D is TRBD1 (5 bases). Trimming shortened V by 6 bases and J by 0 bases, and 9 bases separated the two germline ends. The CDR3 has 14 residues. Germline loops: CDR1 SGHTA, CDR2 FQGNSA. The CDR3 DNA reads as TGTGCCAGCAGTCTCGACAGCTCCTACAATGAGCAGTTCTTC. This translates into CASSLDSSYNEQFF.

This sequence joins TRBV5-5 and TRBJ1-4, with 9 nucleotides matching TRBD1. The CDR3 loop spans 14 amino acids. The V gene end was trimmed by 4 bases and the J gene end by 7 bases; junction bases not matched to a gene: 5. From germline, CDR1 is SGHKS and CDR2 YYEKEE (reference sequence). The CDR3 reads CASSPTGGGEKLFF. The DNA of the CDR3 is TGTGCCAGCAGCCCGACAGGGGGTGGTGAAAAACTGTTTTTT.

As DNA, the CDR3 is TGTGCCAGCAGTTTATCAGATCAGCCCCAGCATTTT. Translating gives CASSLSDQPQHF. This sequence joins TRBV28 and TRBJ1-5; D is undetermined. The V end lost 1 base, the J end lost 5 bases, and 3 bases lay between the germline ends. The CDR3 consists of 12 residues. Germline lookup yields CDR1 MDHEN and CDR2 SYDVKM.

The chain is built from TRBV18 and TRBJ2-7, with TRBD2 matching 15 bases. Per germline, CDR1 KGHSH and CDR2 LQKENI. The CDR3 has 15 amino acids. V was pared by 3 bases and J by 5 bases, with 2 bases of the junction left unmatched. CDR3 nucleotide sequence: TGTGCCAGCTCACCCTGGACTAGCGGGAGGGACGAGCAGTACTTC. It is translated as CASSPWTSGRDEQYF.

The chain's CDR3 is CASSELEYNSPLHF. The CDR3 coding sequence is TGTGCCAGCAGTGAATTAGAGTATAATTCACCCCTCCACTTT. The chain uses TRBV25-1 and TRBJ1-6; D is uncertain. The CDR3 is made up of 14 amino acids. Trimming pared 1 base from V and 4 bases from J, leaving 5 bases between. Germline V CDR1 and CDR2: MGHDK, SYGVNS.

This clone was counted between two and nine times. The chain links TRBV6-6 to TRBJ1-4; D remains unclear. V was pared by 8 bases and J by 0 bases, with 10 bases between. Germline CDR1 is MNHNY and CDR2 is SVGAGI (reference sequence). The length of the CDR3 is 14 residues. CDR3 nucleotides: TGTGCCAGCGGCCCCCAATCAACTAATGAAAAACTGTTTTTT. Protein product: CASGPQSTNEKLFF.

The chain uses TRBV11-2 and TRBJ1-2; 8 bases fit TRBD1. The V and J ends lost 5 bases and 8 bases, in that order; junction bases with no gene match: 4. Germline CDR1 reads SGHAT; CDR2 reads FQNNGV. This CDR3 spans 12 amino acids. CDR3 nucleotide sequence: TGTGCCAGCAGCCTCAGGGGGCGCGGCTACACCTTC. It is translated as CASSLRGRGYTF.